A single T cell receptor beta chain is shown here with its context. The J segment lost 8 bases and the V segment lost 7 bases, leaving 7 bases of the junction unmatched. The CDR3 has 12 amino acids. The V gene's germline CDR1 is SQVTM and CDR2 ANQGSEA. This specimen belongs to a study of blood T cell repertoires in COVID-19. Study details: Nucleic acid was either cDNA or gDNA, and it came from T cells, B-cell-depleted T cells, or PBMCs.

The assay was immunoSEQ multiplex PCR, and TCRdb's table has in-frame clones only and misses some. The sample carries some 190,000 clones, approximately 90% recorded once. This TCR derives from a man younger than 40 with acute or convalescent COVID-19. Sequenced input: peripheral blood. The V gene is TRBV29-1, the J gene TRBJ1-2, with 10 bases matching TRBD1. The CDR3 coding sequence is TGCAGCGCCACCGACAGGGGGCAAGGCTACACCTTC. This codes for CSATDRGQGYTF.